The entry that follows covers one T cell receptor beta chain sequence. No antigen is known for it. Base quality data are lacking; no much larger clone is found one base away. The data stem from a study of T-cell reconstitution after alpha-beta-depleted transplantation in children (dated by TCRdb to 2016 to 2017). For the wider study: The study quantitatively tracked T-cell immune reconstitution after TCRalphabeta/CD19-depleted allogeneic hematopoietic cell transplantation in children using TCR repertoire profiling.

The paper's findings and limits, for the study overall: In some patients, the high TCRbeta diversity seen at day 60 was put down to recipient T cells and intrathymic progenitors that had survived conditioning. Over subsequent months, a decline in hyperexpanded clone frequencies was noted, and after one year, T-cell counts and TCRbeta diversity were mostly ascribed to newly produced T cells. About two months after transplant, the apparently early recovery of alphabetaT-cell counts reportedly depended on just several hundred clones that had expanded rapidly and came from non-depleted graft cells.

Taken with the paper, the label for treatment or condition translates to: allogeneic hematopoietic cell transplantation with graft depleted of TCRalphabeta T cells and CD19 B cells. TCRalphabeta/CD19-depleted allogeneic hematopoietic cell grafts were given to the transplant recipients, all of whom were children. The library relied on PCR. TCRdb lists the instrument as Illumina HiSeq 2500. TCR library preparation used molecular barcoding, with unique molecular identifiers applied to normalize quantification of the TCRbeta repertoire. TCRdb took the public reads, trimmed them with fastp at Q25, ran MiXCR for clone calling and kept in-frame beta chains. One record per CDR3 amino acid sequence lists the most common genes and DNA. The sample table records about 830,000 distinct CDR3 sequences; around 15% of these occur just once. Jointly, the top ten make up about 5% of the sample. Trimming takes 6 bases off V and 4 bases off J; junction bases not matched to a gene: 9. The CDR3 contains 16 residues, cysteine and phenylalanine counted. Only CDR3 DNA is held: 48 bases, read in frame from base 1.

The sequence links TRBV12-3 or TRBV12-4 to TRBJ2-3, and 11 bases in between align with TRBD2. The TCR comes from a male patient between 5 and 17 years old who had a stem cell transplant for acute lymphoblastic leukemia, so the T cells may come from the graft donor. The material was PBMCs, mostly from graft donor cells, obtained 360 days after TCRalphabeta/CD19-depleted stem cell transplant. CDR3 loop: CASRPTSGRGADTQYF. The nucleotide sequence reads as follows: TGTGCCAGCAGGCCTACTAGCGGGAGAGGCGCAGATACGCAGTATTTT.